This entry lists 18 T cell receptor beta chains sequenced from one sample in a study of CD8+ T cells in alopecia areata. Indicated treatment: oral pan-JAK inhibitor, 5-10 mg twice daily. Sequencing used cDNA as its template, made by extracting RNA and reverse transcribing it. Clones were read by immunoSEQ multiplex PCR, and TCRdb kept only the in-frame ones, dropping some. Here the sample spans about 290,000 clones, 55% to 75% being singletons. Sequencing used CD4+ T cells sorted from blood, obtained at week 24, from a patient treated with tofacitinib. The receptors shown here come from a human donor with alopecia areata.

A few counts support this clone. The chain uses TRBV11-2 and TRBJ2-5; D remains ambiguous. V was shortened by 5 bases and J by 5 bases, with 12 bases between the two germline ends. Germline loops: CDR1 SGHAT, CDR2 FQNNGV. The CDR3 runs 13 residues. The CDR3 region is CASSPHLRETQYF. The CDR3 region has the DNA TGTGCCAGCAGCCCGCACCTTAGGGAGACCCAGTACTTC.

V usage is TRBV30 and J usage is TRBJ1-2; D gene uncertain. V dropped 0 bases and J dropped 6 bases, with 14 bases sitting between them. This CDR3 is 14 amino acids long. Germline values: CDR1 GTSNPN, CDR2 SVGIG (reference sequence). Here the CDR3 DNA reads TGTGCCTGGAGTGTGTGGCAGGCCAATCATGGCTACACCTTC. As protein: CAWSVWQANHGYTF.

This clone appeared many times. The V gene is TRBV19, the J gene TRBJ2-6, with D possibly being TRBD2 (6 bases). V lost 9 bases and J 11 bases, leaving 23 bases between the germline ends. CDR3 length: 15 residues. CDR1 is LNHDA, CDR2 SQIVND, per germline (reference sequence). The CDR3: CASSGGVGTVYVLTF. The CDR3 DNA is TGTGCCAGCTCAGGAGGGGTCGGGACTGTTTACGTCCTGACTTTC.

This clone was detected only a few times. This chain joins TRBV7-8 and TRBJ1-2; D possibly corresponds to TRBD1 (6 bases). Per the germline V gene, CDR1 is SGHVS and CDR2 is FQNEAQ. CDR3 length equals 14 residues. V was clipped by 5 bases and J by 4 bases, with 14 bases between them. The CDR3 sequence is CASSPQGWSYGYTF. The CDR3 DNA is TGTGCCAGCAGCCCACAGGGATGGAGCTATGGCTACACCTTC.

This clone was seen only a few times. This sequence joins TRBV5-1 and TRBJ2-7; D perhaps matches TRBD1 (5 bases). Germline V gene data show CDR1 as SGHRS and CDR2 as YFSETQ. With 3 bases removed from V and 6 bases from J, the gap between germline ends came to 13 bases. The CDR3 is 13 residues long. CDR3: CASSSDKALEQYF. The CDR3 DNA reads TGCGCCAGCAGCTCGGACAAGGCCCTCGAGCAGTACTTC.

CDR3 bases: TGCAGCCCACGAGGGCGGGGGGCGCAGACCTACGAGCAGTACTTC. Translating gives CSPRGRGAQTYEQYF. This chain uses TRBV29-1 with TRBJ2-7; 8 bases align to TRBD2. CDR3 length: 15 amino acids. The germline CDR1 and CDR2 sequences are SQVTM and ANQGSEA. Losses at the gene ends were 8 bases for V and 2 bases for J; bases not matched to a gene: 14.

This clone was counted only a few times. In DNA form, the CDR3 reads TGTGCCAGCAGTTCCGGGACTGGAGGGGCCAACGTCCTGACTTTC. It is translated as CASSSGTGGANVLTF. The chain is built from TRBV6-1 and TRBJ2-6, with a tentative D call TRBD2 (6 bases). Trimming removed 5 bases from V and 4 bases from J, with 12 bases in between. CDR3 length: 15 amino acids. Per germline, CDR1 MNHNS and CDR2 SASEGT.

The genes are TRBV15 and TRBJ2-7; either TRBD1 or TRBD2 may supply D (6 bases each). The V end was cut by 0 bases, the J end by 6 bases, with 12 bases between. The germline gives CDR1 LNHNV, CDR2 YYDKDF (reference sequence). The length of the CDR3 is 14 residues. The CDR3: CATSRDSGGSEQYF. The CDR3, as DNA: TGTGCCACCAGCAGAGATTCCGGGGGCTCCGAGCAGTACTTC. The full variable domain, rest sourced from reference TRBV15 and TRBJ2-7, is DAMVIQNPRYQVTQFGKPVTLSCSQTLNHNVMYWYQQKSSQAPKLLFHYYDKDFNNEADTPDNFQSRRPNTSFCFLDIRSPGLGDTAMYLCATSRDSGGSEQYFGPGTRLTVT.

The chain links TRBV2 to TRBJ2-5; D is unresolved. From germline, CDR1 is SNHLY and CDR2 FYNNEI. This CDR3 is built from 14 residues. Trimming left V 6 bases short and J 0 bases short, with 11 bases between. CDR3 amino acids: CASRYGSDQETQYF. CDR3 DNA: TGTGCCAGCAGATATGGTAGTGACCAAGAGACCCAGTACTTC.

The chain combines TRBV29-1 with TRBJ1-1; the match to TRBD1 covers 7 bases. The CDR3 runs to 13 residues. Germline trimming cut 2 bases from V and 4 bases from J; bases unmatched to any gene: 4. The germline V gene encodes CDR1 SQVTM and CDR2 ANQGSEA. The CDR3 is CSVERQGGTEAFF. In DNA form, the CDR3 reads TGCAGCGTTGAAAGGCAGGGGGGCACTGAAGCTTTCTTT.

This chain joins TRBV14 and TRBJ1-6; tentatively, D is TRBD1 (6 bases). This CDR3 has 19 amino acids. The V gene lost 2 bases and the J gene lost 6 bases, with 23 bases spanning the gap. In germline, CDR1 is SGHDN, CDR2 FVKESK. The DNA for the CDR3 is TGTGCCAGCAGCCAACAATGGGGGCACCAGGGCCGCGCTAATTCACCCCTCCACTTT. Protein sequence: CASSQQWGHQGRANSPLHF.

On this clone itself: Other nucleotide sequences in the sample specify the same CDR3. The genes are TRBV28 and TRBJ2-2; 7 positions match TRBD1. CDR3 length equals 15 residues. The junction had 6 bases not matched to a gene; V was cut back by 3 bases and J by 5 bases. CDR1 is MDHEN, CDR2 SYDVKM, per germline. CDR3 DNA: TGTGCCAGCAGTTTGACAGGGAGCGGAACCGGGGAGCTGTTTTTT. Protein: CASSLTGSGTGELFF. The variable domain in full, completed from reference TRBV28 and TRBJ2-2, reads DVKVTQSSRYLVKRTGEKVFLECVQDMDHENMFWYRQDPGLGLRLIYFSYDVKMKEKGDIPEGYSVSREKKERFSLILESASTNQTSMYLCASSLTGSGTGELFFGEGSRLTVL.

This clone has just a few counts. The chain has TRBV7-2 and TRBJ1-3; 7 nucleotides align to TRBD1. The CDR3 sequence is 15 residues long. The germline gives CDR1 SGHTA, CDR2 FQGNSA. With V trimmed by 5 bases and J by 3 bases, 7 bases remained unmatched. This CDR3 reads CASSRQQGGGNTIYF. As DNA, the CDR3 is TGTGCCAGCAGCCGACAGCAGGGGGGTGGAAACACCATATATTTT.

This sequence joins TRBV29-1 and TRBJ2-2; D may be TRBD1 (6 bases). Germline loops: CDR1 SQVTM, CDR2 ANQGSEA. The germline V and J ends were trimmed by 4 bases and 5 bases, with 17 bases remaining between them. This CDR3 has 15 residues. CDR3: CSVVAGALGTGELFF. The CDR3, as DNA: TGCAGCGTTGTAGCAGGGGCCCTTGGGACCGGGGAGCTGTTTTTT.

This clone was seen once. Compared with germline, one end of the junction differs, possibly owing to a read error. J is TRBJ2-5 and V is TRBV7-7, with 8 positions matching TRBD1. Germline V gene sequence: CDR1 SSHAT, CDR2 FNYEAQ (reference sequence). This CDR3 is built from 13 residues. The CDR3 DNA reads as TGTGCTAGCAGCCCCGACAGGGGAGAGACCCAGTACTTC. This codes for CASSPDRGETQYF.

This rearrangement joins TRBV9 to TRBJ2-3; 10 bases match TRBD2. J was trimmed by 0 bases and V by 4 bases; bases with no gene match: 2. The CDR3 is 15 residues long. Germline V gene data show CDR1 as SGDLS and CDR2 as YYNGEE. CDR3 nucleotide sequence: TGTGCCAGCAGCCTGACTAGCGGGAGCACAGATACGCAGTATTTT. Residues: CASSLTSGSTDTQYF.

The genes are TRBV7-9 and TRBJ1-6, with unresolved D. This CDR3 is 14 amino acids long. The germline V and J ends were trimmed by 1 base and 10 bases, with 11 bases remaining between them. CDR1 and CDR2 (germline): SEHNR, FQNEAQ (reference sequence). The DNA for the CDR3 is TGTGCCAGCAGCTTAGAATCCCTCCTATCACCCCTCCACTTT. This codes for CASSLESLLSPLHF.

Only one count was recorded for this clone. This chain connects TRBV25-1 to TRBJ1-6, with D perhaps matching TRBD1 (6 bases). Trimming took 6 bases from V and 4 from J, leaving 19 bases between them. CDR1 is MGHDK, CDR2 SYGVNS, per germline. The CDR3 extends over 17 amino acids. This CDR3 is CASSLTTGALYNSPLHF. As DNA, the CDR3 is TGTGCCAGCAGCTTAACAACGGGGGCGTTATATAATTCACCCCTCCACTTT.